The clone carrying this T cell receptor beta chain has just one count. The CDR3 is made up of 17 amino acids. The ends were cut back, 5 bases at V and 0 bases at J, with 20 bases in the middle. The germline gives CDR1 SNHLY, CDR2 FYNNEI. TCR beta CDR3 regions were amplified from RNA transcripts. The HTBI primer set was used in a first-round RT-PCR of the TCR CDR3. TCRdb re-derived calls from the multiplex PCR reads in MiXCR, one entry per CDR3 protein. Of 450,000 to 700,000 distinct CDR3 sequences in the sample, 40% to 55% were seen once. These data belong to a study of T cells in Graves' hyperthyroidism and ophthalmopathy. Patients were excluded because of uncontrolled infection, other autoimmune disease, pregnancy or lactation.

Specimen: peripheral blood or thyroid tissue (not recorded which). V gene TRBV2 combines with J gene TRBJ2-7; D is uncertain. The receptor was derived from an adult woman with Graves' disease, either hyperthyroidism or ophthalmopathy (not recorded which). The CDR3 DNA reads as TGTGCCAGCAGTTTATTCACCCGAGGACGGAACTCCTACGAGCAGTACTTC. Its translation: CASSLFTRGRNSYEQYF.